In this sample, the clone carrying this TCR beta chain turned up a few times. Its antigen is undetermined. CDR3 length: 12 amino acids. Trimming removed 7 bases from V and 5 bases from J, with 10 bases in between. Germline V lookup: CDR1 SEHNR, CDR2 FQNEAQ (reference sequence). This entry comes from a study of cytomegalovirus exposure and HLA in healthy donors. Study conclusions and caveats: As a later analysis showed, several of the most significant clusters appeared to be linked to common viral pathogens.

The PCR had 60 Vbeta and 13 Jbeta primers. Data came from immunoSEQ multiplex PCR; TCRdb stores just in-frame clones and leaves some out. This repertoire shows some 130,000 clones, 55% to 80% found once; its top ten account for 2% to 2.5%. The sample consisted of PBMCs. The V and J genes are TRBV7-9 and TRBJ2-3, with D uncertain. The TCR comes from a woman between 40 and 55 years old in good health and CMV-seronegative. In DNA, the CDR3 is TGTGCCAGCACCTCTTCAGGAGATACGCAGTATTTT. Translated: CASTSSGDTQYF.